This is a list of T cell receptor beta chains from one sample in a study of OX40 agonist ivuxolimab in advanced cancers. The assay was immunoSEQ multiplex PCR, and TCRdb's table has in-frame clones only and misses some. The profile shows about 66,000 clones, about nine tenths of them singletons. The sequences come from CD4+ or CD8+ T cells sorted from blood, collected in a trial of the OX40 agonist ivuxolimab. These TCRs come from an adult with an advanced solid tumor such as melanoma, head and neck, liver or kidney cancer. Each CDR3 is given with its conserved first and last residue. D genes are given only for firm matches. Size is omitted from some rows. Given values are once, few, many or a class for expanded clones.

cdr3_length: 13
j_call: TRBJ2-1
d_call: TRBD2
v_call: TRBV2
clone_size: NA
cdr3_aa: CASIPGGYNEQFF
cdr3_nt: TGTGCCAGCATCCCGGGGGGGTACAATGAGCAGTTCTTC

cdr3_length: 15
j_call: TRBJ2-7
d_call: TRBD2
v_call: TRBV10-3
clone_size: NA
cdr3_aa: CAIRTTAGDTYEQYF
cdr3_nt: TGTGCCATCAGAACCACAGCGGGGGACACCTACGAGCAGTACTTC

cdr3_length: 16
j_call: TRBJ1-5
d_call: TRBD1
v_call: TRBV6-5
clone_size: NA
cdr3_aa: CASSYSGQGLHQPQHF
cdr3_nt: TGTGCCAGCAGTTACTCGGGACAGGGCTTACATCAGCCCCAGCATTTT

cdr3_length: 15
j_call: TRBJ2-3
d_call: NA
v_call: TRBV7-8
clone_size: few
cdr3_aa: CASSRPSVSTDTQYF
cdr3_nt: TGTGCCAGCAGCCGCCCTAGCGTAAGCACAGATACGCAGTATTTT

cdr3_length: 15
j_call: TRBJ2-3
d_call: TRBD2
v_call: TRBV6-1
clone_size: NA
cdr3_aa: CASSMTSGMPDTQYF
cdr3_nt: TGTGCCAGCAGTATGACTAGCGGGATGCCAGATACGCAGTATTTT

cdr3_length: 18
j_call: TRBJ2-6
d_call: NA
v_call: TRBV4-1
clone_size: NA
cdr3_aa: CASSQDAGIPAGANVLTF
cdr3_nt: TGCGCCAGCAGCCAAGATGCAGGGATCCCCGCTGGGGCCAACGTCCTGACTTTC

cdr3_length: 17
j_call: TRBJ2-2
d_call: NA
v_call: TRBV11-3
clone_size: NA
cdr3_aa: CASSLDQRVQDTGELFF
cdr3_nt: TGTGCCAGCAGCTTAGATCAAAGGGTGCAAGACACCGGGGAGCTGTTTTTT

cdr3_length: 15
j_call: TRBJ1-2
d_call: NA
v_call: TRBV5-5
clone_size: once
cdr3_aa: CASSLGGPANYGYTF
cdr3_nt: TGTGCCAGCAGCTTAGGAGGACCTGCTAACTATGGCTACACCTTC

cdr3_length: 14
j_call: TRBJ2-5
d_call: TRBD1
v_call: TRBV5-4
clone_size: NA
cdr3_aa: CASSWDRGKETQYF
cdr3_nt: TGTGCCAGCAGCTGGGACAGGGGGAAGGAGACCCAGTACTTC

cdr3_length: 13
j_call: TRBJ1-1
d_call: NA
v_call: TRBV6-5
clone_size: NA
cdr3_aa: CASSGTENTEAFF
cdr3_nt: TGTGCCAGCAGTGGGACGGAAAACACTGAAGCTTTCTTT

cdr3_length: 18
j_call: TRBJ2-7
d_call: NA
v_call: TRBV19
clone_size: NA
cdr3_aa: CASSFTHGTGRNKNEQYF
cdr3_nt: TGTGCCAGTAGTTTCACCCATGGCACAGGGAGAAATAAGAACGAGCAGTACTTC

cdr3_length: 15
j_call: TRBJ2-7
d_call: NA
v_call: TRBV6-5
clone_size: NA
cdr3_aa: CASRVVLRGSYEQYF
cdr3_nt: TGTGCCAGCAGGGTAGTCCTCAGGGGCTCCTACGAGCAGTACTTC

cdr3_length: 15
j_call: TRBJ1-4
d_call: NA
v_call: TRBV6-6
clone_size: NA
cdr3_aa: CASSYAGPPGEKLFF
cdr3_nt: TGTGCCAGCAGTTACGCTGGGCCGCCTGGTGAAAAACTGTTTTTT

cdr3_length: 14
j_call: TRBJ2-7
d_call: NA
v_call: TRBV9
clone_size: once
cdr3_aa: CASSAGTPAYEQYF
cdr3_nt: TGTGCCAGCAGCGCAGGGACACCTGCCTACGAGCAGTACTTC

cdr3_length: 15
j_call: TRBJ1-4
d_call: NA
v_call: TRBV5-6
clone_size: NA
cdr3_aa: CASSLKSQSREKLFF
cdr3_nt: TGTGCCAGCAGCTTAAAGTCCCAATCGCGTGAAAAACTGTTTTTT

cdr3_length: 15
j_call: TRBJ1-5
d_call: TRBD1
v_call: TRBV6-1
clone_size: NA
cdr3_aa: CASIPWDRGAQPQHF
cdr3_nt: TGTGCCAGCATCCCCTGGGACAGGGGTGCTCAGCCCCAGCATTTT

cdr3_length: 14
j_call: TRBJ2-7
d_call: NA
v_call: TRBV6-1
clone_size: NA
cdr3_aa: CASSEGGGQVEQYF
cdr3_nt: TGTGCCAGCAGTGAAGGGGGGGGGCAGGTCGAGCAGTACTTC